This T cell receptor beta chain derives from a study of cytomegalovirus exposure and HLA in healthy donors. About the research overall: There were roughly 80 million unique TCRs (from HLA-typed donors) in an early data release. Broader study findings: In a later analysis, common viral pathogens appeared linked to several of the most significant clusters. Sequencing had likely introduced a cluster of highly shared sequence variants as an artifact.

The CDR3 has 14 amino acids. The V end lost 2 bases, the J end lost 3 bases, and 11 bases lay between the germline ends. Germline V gene sequence: CDR1 KGHSH, CDR2 LQKENI. It was with 60 Vbeta and 13 Jbeta primers that the PCR ran. As processed by the authors: Later analysis identified tens of millions of unique TCR beta chains, about 10 million shared. Here immunoSEQ multiplex PCR was the method, and the copy in TCRdb shows in-frame clones only, minus some. From that table come the V and J calls and clone size; the DNA was used to work out D and trimming. This sample's clone table lists some 70,000 clones. A remark on this clone: Antigen: not known.

J is TRBJ2-7 and V is TRBV18, with D perhaps matching TRBD1 (5 bases). The specimen sequenced was PBMCs. The clonotype was recovered from a female donor in good health and CMV-seropositive. The CDR3: CASSPGATDYEQYF. For the CDR3, the DNA is TGTGCCAGCTCACCAGGGGCGACCGACTACGAGCAGTACTTC.